This TCR beta chain comes out of a study of blood T cell repertoires in COVID-19. Overall study context: Sources were T cells, B-cell-depleted T cells, or PBMCs; the material itself was cDNA or gDNA.

Per the original methods: Amplified reference gene primers provided the basis for estimating nucleated cell counts. Only in-frame clones appear in the TCRdb table, and some are missing; sequencing was by immunoSEQ multiplex PCR. V, J and clone size reflect that table, while D and trimming were determined from the DNA. The repertoire holds approximately 150,000 clones, with around 80% as singletons. Germline CDR1 reads SQVTM; CDR2 reads ANQGSEA. The CDR3 extends over 15 amino acids. Trimming took 2 bases from V and 4 from J; bases not matched to a gene: 4. Membership in each cohort depended on participant-reported clinical history. Cohort 3 recovery required two negative PCRs, clearance, or symptom resolution.

The TCR comes from a man aged 50-59 years who had recovered from COVID-19. The rearrangement uses TRBV29-1 and TRBJ2-5; 13 positions match TRBD2. The specimen was PBMCs or T cells enriched from blood (not recorded which). CDR3 region: CSVELGLAGIETQYF. The CDR3 nucleotides read TGCAGCGTTGAACTGGGACTAGCGGGGATAGAGACCCAGTACTTC.